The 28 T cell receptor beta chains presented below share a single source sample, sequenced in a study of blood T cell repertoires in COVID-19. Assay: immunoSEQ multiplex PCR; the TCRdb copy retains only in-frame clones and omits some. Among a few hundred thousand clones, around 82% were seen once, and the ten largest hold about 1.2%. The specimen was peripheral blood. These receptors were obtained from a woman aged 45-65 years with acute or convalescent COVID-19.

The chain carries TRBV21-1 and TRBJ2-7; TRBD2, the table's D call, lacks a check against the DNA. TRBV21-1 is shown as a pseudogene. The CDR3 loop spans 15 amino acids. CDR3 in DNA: TGTGCCAGCAGCCCCCCAGACGGGGGGCCCTGCGAGCAGTACGTC. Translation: CASSPPDGGPCEQYV.

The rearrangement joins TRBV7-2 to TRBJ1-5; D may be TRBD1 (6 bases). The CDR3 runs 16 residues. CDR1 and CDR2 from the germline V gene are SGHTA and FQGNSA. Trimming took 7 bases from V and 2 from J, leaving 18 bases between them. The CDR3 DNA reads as TGTGCCAGCACCCAAAACCTTCCAGGGGGCAATCAGCCCCAGCATTTT. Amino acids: CASTQNLPGGNQPQHF.

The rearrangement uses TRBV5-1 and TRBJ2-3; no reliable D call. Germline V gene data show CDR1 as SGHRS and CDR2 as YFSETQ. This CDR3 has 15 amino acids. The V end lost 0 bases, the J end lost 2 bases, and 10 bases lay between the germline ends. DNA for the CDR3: TGCGCCAGCAGCTTGGAAGACAAGTACACAGATACGCAGTATTTT. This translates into CASSLEDKYTDTQYF.

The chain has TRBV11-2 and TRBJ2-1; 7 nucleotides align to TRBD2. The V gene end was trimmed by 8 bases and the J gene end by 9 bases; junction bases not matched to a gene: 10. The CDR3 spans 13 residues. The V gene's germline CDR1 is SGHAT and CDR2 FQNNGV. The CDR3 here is CASGTTSVSEQFF. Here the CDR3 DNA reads TGTGCCAGCGGAACAACTAGCGTTAGTGAGCAGTTCTTC.

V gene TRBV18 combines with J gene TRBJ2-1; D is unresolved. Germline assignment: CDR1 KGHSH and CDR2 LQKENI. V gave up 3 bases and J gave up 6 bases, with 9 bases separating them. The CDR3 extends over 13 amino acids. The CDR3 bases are TGTGCCAGCTCACCCGTTGTGAGCAATGAGCAGTTCTTC. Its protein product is CASSPVVSNEQFF.

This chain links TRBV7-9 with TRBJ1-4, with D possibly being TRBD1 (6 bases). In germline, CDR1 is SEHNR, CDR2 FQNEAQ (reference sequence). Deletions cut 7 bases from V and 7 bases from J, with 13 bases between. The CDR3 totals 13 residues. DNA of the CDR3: TGTGCCAGCACCAGGGGAGGGGGTGAAAAACTGTTTTTT. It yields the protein CASTRGGGEKLFF. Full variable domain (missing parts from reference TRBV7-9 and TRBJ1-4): DTGVSQNPRHKITKRGQNVTFRCDPISEHNRLYWYRQTLGQGPEFLTYFQNEAQLEKSRLLSDRFSAERPKGSFSTLEIQRTEQGDSAMYLCASTRGGGEKLFFGSGTQLSVL.

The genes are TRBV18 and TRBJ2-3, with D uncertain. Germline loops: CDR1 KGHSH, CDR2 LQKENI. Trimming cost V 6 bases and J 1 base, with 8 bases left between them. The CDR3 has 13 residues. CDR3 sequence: CASSFEGTDTQYF. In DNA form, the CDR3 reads TGTGCCAGCTCTTTCGAGGGCACAGATACGCAGTATTTT. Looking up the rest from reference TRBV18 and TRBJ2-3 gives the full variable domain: NAGVMQNPRHLVRRRGQEARLRCSPMKGHSHVYWYRQLPEEGLKFMVYLQKENIIDESGMPKERFSAEFPKEGPSILRIQQVVRGDSAAYFCASSFEGTDTQYFGPGTRLTVL.

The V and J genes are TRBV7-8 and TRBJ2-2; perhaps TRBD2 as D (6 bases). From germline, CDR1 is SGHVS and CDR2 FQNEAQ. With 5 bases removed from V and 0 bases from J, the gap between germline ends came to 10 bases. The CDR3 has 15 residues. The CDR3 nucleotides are TGTGCCAGCAGCCCGGGACTTCCGAACACCGGGGAGCTGTTTTTT. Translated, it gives CASSPGLPNTGELFF.

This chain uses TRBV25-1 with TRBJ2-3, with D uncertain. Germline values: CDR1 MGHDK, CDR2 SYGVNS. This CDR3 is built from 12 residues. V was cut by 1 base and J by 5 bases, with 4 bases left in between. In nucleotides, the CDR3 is TGTGCCAGCAGTGAATTCATAGATACGCAGTATTTT. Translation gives CASSEFIDTQYF.

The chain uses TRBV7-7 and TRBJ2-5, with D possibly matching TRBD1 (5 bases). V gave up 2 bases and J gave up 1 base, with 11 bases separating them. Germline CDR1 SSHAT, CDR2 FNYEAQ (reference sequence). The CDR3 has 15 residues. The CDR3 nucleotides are TGTGCCAGCAGCTTACTGCCAGGGCCCCAAGAGACCCAGTACTTC. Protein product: CASSLLPGPQETQYF.

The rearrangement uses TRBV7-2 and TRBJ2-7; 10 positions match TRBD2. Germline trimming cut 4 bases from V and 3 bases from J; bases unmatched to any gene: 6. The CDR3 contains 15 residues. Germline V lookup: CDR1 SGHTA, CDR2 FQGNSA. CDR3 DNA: TGTGCCAGCAGCTACCGAGCGGGAGGGCACTACGAGCAGTACTTC. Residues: CASSYRAGGHYEQYF. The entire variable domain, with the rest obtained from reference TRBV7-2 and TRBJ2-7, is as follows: GAGVSQSPSNKVTEKGKDVELRCDPISGHTALYWYRQSLGQGLEFLIYFQGNSAPDKSGLPSDRFSAERTGGSVSTLTIQRTQQEDSAVYLCASSYRAGGHYEQYFGPGTRLTVT.

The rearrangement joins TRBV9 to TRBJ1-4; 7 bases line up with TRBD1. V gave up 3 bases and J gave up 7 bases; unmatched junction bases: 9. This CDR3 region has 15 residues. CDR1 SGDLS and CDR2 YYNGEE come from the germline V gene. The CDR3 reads CASSGSGGGGEKLFF. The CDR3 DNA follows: TGTGCCAGCAGCGGTTCTGGAGGGGGCGGTGAAAAACTGTTTTTT.

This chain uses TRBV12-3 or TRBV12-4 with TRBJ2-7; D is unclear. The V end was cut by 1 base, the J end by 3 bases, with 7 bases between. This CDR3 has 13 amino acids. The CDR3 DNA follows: TGTGCCAGCAGTTTAGGCACTGACTACGAGCAGTACTTC. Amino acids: CASSLGTDYEQYF.

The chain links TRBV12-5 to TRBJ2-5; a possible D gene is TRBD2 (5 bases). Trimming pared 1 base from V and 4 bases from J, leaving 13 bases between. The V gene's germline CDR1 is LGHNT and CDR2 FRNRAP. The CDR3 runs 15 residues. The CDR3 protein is CASGLGLAIGETQYF. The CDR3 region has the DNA TGTGCTAGTGGTTTGGGTCTAGCTATAGGAGAGACCCAGTACTTC.

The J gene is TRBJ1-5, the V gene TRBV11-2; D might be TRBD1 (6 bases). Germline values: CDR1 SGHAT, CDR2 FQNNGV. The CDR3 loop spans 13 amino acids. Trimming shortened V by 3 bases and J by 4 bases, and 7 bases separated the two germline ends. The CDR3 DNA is TGTGCCAGCAGCTTTGACAGGAATCAGCCCCAGCATTTT. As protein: CASSFDRNQPQHF.

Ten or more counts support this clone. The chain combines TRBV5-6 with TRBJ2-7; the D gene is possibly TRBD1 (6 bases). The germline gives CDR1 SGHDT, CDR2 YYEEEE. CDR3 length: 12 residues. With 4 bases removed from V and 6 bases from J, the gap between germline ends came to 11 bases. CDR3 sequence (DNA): TGTGCCAGCAGCCCCAGGGGAGCCGAGCAGTACTTC. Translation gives CASSPRGAEQYF.

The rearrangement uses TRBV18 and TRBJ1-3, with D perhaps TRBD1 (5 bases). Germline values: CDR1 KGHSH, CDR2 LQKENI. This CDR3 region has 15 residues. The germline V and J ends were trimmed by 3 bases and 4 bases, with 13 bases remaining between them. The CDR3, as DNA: TGTGCCAGCTCACCCCAGGGAGGTTTCGGAAACACCATATATTTT. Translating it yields CASSPQGGFGNTIYF.

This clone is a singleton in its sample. The CDR3 DNA follows: TGTGCCAGCAGCTTAGGACAGGAATCCTACGAGCAGTACTTC. Protein sequence: CASSLGQESYEQYF. This chain uses TRBV7-9 with TRBJ2-7; maybe TRBD1 (6 bases). With 1 base removed from V and 1 base from J, the gap between germline ends came to 8 bases. CDR1 and CDR2 from the germline V gene are SEHNR and FQNEAQ (reference sequence). This CDR3 has 14 amino acids.

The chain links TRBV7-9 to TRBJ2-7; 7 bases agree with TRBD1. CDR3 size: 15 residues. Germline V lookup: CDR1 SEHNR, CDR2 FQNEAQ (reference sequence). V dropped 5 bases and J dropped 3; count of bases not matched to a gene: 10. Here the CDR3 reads CASSLLRDSFYEQYF. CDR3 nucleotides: TGTGCCAGCAGCCTCCTCCGGGACAGCTTCTACGAGCAGTACTTC.

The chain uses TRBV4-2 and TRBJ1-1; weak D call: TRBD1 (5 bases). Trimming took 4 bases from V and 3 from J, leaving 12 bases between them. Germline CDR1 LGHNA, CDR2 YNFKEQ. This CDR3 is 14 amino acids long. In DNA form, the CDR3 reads TGTGCCAGCAGCCCCGCTCGGGGGTACACTGAAGCTTTCTTT. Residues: CASSPARGYTEAFF.

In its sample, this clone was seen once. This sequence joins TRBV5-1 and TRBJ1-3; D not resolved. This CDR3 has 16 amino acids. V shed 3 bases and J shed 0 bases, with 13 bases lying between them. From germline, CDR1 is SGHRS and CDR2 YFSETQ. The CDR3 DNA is TGCGCCAGCAGCTGGGCCGAAGGTGGCTCTGGAAACACCATATATTTT. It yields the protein CASSWAEGGSGNTIYF.

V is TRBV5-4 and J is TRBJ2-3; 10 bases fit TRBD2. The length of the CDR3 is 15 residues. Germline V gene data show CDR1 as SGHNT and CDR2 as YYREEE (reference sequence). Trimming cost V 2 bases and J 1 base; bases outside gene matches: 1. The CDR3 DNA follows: TGTGCCAGCAGCTTCACTAGCGGGGGCACAGATACGCAGTATTTT. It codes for CASSFTSGGTDTQYF.

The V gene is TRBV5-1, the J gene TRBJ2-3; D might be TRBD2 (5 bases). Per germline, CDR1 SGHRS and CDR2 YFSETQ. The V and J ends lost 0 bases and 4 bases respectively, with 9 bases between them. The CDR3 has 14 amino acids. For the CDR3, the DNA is TGCGCCAGCAGCTTGGAGGCGAGGGCAGATACGCAGTATTTT. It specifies CASSLEARADTQYF.

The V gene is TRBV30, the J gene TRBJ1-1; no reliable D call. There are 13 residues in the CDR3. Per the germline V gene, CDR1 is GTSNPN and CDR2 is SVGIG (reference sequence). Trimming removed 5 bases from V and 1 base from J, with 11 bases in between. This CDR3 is CAWGLQANTEAFF. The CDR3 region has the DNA TGTGCCTGGGGACTCCAGGCGAACACTGAAGCTTTCTTT.

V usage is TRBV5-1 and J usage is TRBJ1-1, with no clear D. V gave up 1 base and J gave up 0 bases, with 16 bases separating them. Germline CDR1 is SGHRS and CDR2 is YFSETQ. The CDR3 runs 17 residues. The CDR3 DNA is TGCGCCAGCAGCTTGTCCGGTCTACTACGGGTGAACACTGAAGCTTTCTTT. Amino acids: CASSLSGLLRVNTEAFF.

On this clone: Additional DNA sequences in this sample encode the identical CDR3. The CDR3 here is CAWSVGQGAGEAFF. The DNA for the CDR3 is TGTGCCTGGAGTGTAGGGCAGGGGGCGGGTGAAGCTTTCTTT. The gene calls are TRBV30 and TRBJ1-1, with TRBD1 matching over 8 bases. Germline V lookup: CDR1 GTSNPN, CDR2 SVGIG (reference sequence). V trimming: 0 bases; J trimming: 7 bases; junction bases outside the gene matches: 7. The CDR3 sequence is 14 residues long.

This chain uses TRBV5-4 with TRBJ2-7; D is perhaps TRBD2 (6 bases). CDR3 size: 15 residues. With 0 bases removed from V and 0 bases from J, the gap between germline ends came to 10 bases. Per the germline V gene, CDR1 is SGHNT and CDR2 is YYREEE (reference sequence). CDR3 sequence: CASSLGGTDSYEQYF. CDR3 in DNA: TGTGCCAGCAGCTTGGGGGGGACTGACTCCTACGAGCAGTACTTC.

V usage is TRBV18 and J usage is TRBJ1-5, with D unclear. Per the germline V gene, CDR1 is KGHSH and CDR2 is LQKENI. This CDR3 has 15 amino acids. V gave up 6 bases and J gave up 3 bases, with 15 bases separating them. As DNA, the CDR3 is TGTGCCAGCTCTCAAGAAGCAGGCCCCAATCAGCCCCAGCATTTT. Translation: CASSQEAGPNQPQHF.